The clone carrying this TCR beta chain was picked up many times. Its matching antigen is unknown. This sample was taken from a study of T cell repertoires in cytomegalovirus infection. The overall study: CMV epitopes, recently identified HLA-C-restricted and well-studied HLA-B-restricted, were used. The public TCR beta signatures pointed to both CMV infection and matching HLA type. Regarding the study as a whole: Carriers of CMV plus the relevant HLA were identified by cumulative public TCR beta family frequency. HLA-C-restricted CMV clonotypes gave the most frequent clonotype in two of eight donors.

TCRdb re-analysed the reads in MiXCR, keeping a single row per CDR3 protein. The sample has roughly 920,000 distinct CDR3 sequences, approximately 31% seen once. The CDR3 is made up of 12 amino acids. The germline V gene encodes CDR1 SGHVS and CDR2 FNYEAQ. With 4 bases clipped from V and 8 bases from J, the junction kept 2 bases outside the gene matches. The sample was cultured CD8+ T cells from PBMCs, taken from culture after CMV antigen stimulation. V and J are TRBV7-6 and TRBJ2-1; 7 bases map to TRBD2. This TCR was recovered from a human donor in good health (CMV status not recorded). Some clones in this sample may be carry-over from other donors' samples. Written as DNA, the CDR3 is TGTGCCAGCAGCTCGAGCGGGGATGAGCAGTTCTTC. Amino acid sequence: CASSSSGDEQFF.